The 17 T cell receptor beta chains given below trace back to one sample, sequenced in a study of shared clonotypes between healthy human individuals. Only in-frame clones appear in the TCRdb table, and some are missing; sequencing was by immunoSEQ multiplex PCR. The sample has about 1.1 million clones; 70% to 80% are singletons. Material for sequencing was memory CD4+ T cells from PBMCs. Subset denoted: CD45RA-negative fraction. All receptors come from a man younger than 30 in good health. Some clones in this sample may be carry-over from other donors' samples.

V and J are TRBV7-8 and TRBJ1-5; D not certain. Trimming shortened V by 1 base and J by 3 bases, and 10 bases separated the two germline ends. Germline values: CDR1 SGHVS, CDR2 FQNEAQ. The CDR3 consists of 15 residues. The CDR3 coding sequence is TGTGCCAGCAGCTTAGTCCCAAACAACAATCAGCCCCAGCATTTT. This codes for CASSLVPNNNQPQHF.

To note about this clone: The sample contains more than one DNA sequence encoding this CDR3. The chain is built from TRBV9 and TRBJ1-1; D is ambiguous. The V gene's germline CDR1 is SGDLS and CDR2 YYNGEE. V shed 2 bases and J shed 3 bases, with 8 bases lying between them. The length of the CDR3 is 13 residues. CDR3 DNA: TGTGCCAGCAGCGTCCTTAGGGACACTGAAGCTTTCTTT. Translation: CASSVLRDTEAFF. The full variable domain, completed using reference TRBV9 and TRBJ1-1, is DSGVTQTPKHLITATGQRVTLRCSPRSGDLSVYWYQQSLDQGLQFLIQYYNGEERAKGNILERFSAQQFPDLHSELNLSSLELGDSALYFCASSVLRDTEAFFGQGTRLTVV.

V gene TRBV5-4 combines with J gene TRBJ2-6, with D unresolved. V shed 7 bases and J shed 0 bases, with 8 bases lying between them. Germline V lookup: CDR1 SGHNT, CDR2 YYREEE (reference sequence). CDR3 length: 14 amino acids. The CDR3 DNA follows: TGTGCCAGCCAATCCGACTCTGGGGCCAACGTCCTGACTTTC. Its protein product is CASQSDSGANVLTF.

Of note for this clone: Other nucleotide sequences in the sample specify the same CDR3. This chain connects TRBV4-2 to TRBJ1-2; possible D gene TRBD1, 5 bases. The CDR3 length is 14 residues. CDR1 and CDR2 from the germline V gene are LGHNA and YNFKEQ. V was trimmed by 0 bases and J by 5 bases, leaving 10 bases between them. The CDR3, as DNA: TGTGCCAGCAGCCAAGATAGGACACCTTATGGCTACACCTTC. Translating it yields CASSQDRTPYGYTF.

The chain uses TRBV19 and TRBJ1-5, with D unclear. V lost 6 bases, J lost 9 bases, and 9 bases lay in between. Germline CDR1 LNHDA, CDR2 SQIVND (reference sequence). This CDR3 is built from 11 residues. CDR3 amino acids: CASRDGWPQHF. In DNA form, the CDR3 reads TGTGCCAGTAGGGACGGATGGCCCCAGCATTTT.

The rearrangement links TRBV5-1 to TRBJ2-1, with 10 bases fitting TRBD1. CDR1 and CDR2 from the germline V gene are SGHRS and YFSETQ. J gave up 9 bases and V 0 bases, and 6 bases lay outside the gene matches. The CDR3 is 15 residues long. CDR3 region: CASSLGGTGVGEQFF. The CDR3 DNA reads as TGCGCCAGCAGCTTGGGAGGGACAGGGGTAGGTGAGCAGTTCTTC.

Only a few counts were recorded for this clone. The chain joins TRBV4-2 to TRBJ2-5; D possibly corresponds to TRBD2 (6 bases). The CDR3 loop spans 15 amino acids. Germline V gene sequence: CDR1 LGHNA, CDR2 YNFKEQ. With 2 bases removed from V and 2 bases from J, the gap between germline ends came to 12 bases. CDR3 sequence (DNA): TGTGCCAGCAGCCAAAGCGCTAGCGAACAAGAGACCCAGTACTTC. Amino acids: CASSQSASEQETQYF.

This clone showed up just once. This rearrangement joins TRBV6-6 to TRBJ1-5; unclear D gene. This CDR3 spans 12 amino acids. Trimming pared 3 bases from V and 6 bases from J, leaving 6 bases between. CDR1 and CDR2 from the germline V gene are MNHNY and SVGAGI (reference sequence). CDR3 in amino acids: CASSYVSQPQHF. The CDR3 coding sequence is TGTGCCAGCAGTTATGTTAGTCAGCCCCAGCATTTT.

This sequence joins TRBV5-4 and TRBJ2-2; 8 bases are shared with TRBD1. Losses at the gene ends were 1 base for V and 6 bases for J; bases not matched to a gene: 5. The CDR3 extends over 15 amino acids. In germline, CDR1 is SGHNT, CDR2 YYREEE (reference sequence). CDR3 sequence (DNA): TGTGCCAGCAGCTTGCGGACAGGGAGGTCCGGGGAGCTGTTTTTT. Encoded protein: CASSLRTGRSGELFF.

This chain connects TRBV7-6 to TRBJ2-7; the D gene is possibly TRBD1 (6 bases). Per the germline V gene, CDR1 is SGHVS and CDR2 is FNYEAQ. The CDR3 spans 12 residues. V was shortened by 3 bases and J by 6 bases, with 9 bases between the two germline ends. The CDR3 region is CASSFRRGEQYF. DNA for the CDR3: TGTGCCAGCAGCTTTCGCAGGGGCGAGCAGTACTTC.

The chain uses TRBV2 and TRBJ2-1; D is unresolved. V was trimmed by 3 bases and J by 11 bases, leaving 8 bases between them. The germline gives CDR1 SNHLY, CDR2 FYNNEI. The CDR3 has 11 amino acids. This CDR3 is CASSESEKQFF. As DNA, the CDR3 is TGTGCCAGCAGTGAGTCGGAGAAGCAGTTCTTC.

This clone has a single count. The chain has TRBV19 and TRBJ2-1; 11 bases line up with TRBD2. The V gene end was trimmed by 6 bases and the J gene end by 6 bases; junction bases not matched to a gene: 10. Germline lookup yields CDR1 LNHDA and CDR2 SQIVND (reference sequence). The CDR3 loop spans 16 amino acids. CDR3 DNA sequence: TGTGCCAGTAGCAGGGGTATAGCGGGAGGGGGCAATGAGCAGTTCTTC. Translated: CASSRGIAGGGNEQFF.

The rearrangement uses TRBV25-1 and TRBJ2-2; 12 nucleotides match TRBD1. The CDR3 is made up of 13 amino acids. Unmatched junction bases numbered 3, after V lost 10 bases and J lost 6 bases. Germline V lookup: CDR1 MGHDK, CDR2 SYGVNS. The CDR3, as DNA: TGTGCCACGGGACAGGGGGCCCCCGGGGAGCTGTTTTTT. It codes for CATGQGAPGELFF.

The chain uses TRBV29-1 and TRBJ2-5; D not certain. Trimming pared 4 bases from V and 7 bases from J, leaving 13 bases between. Germline V CDR1 and CDR2: SQVTM, ANQGSEA. The CDR3 totals 12 residues. CDR3 residues: CSVGTRTGTQYF. In DNA, the CDR3 is TGCAGCGTTGGCACCCGCACGGGGACCCAGTACTTC.

DNA for the CDR3: TGTGCCAGCAGGAGACAGGGGGGAAACACCATATATTTT. Its translation: CASRRQGGNTIYF. The V gene is TRBV28, the J gene TRBJ1-3, with TRBD1 identical over 8 bases. The CDR3 is 13 amino acids. Losses at the gene ends were 6 bases for V and 4 bases for J; bases not matched to a gene: 2. Germline CDR1 is MDHEN and CDR2 is SYDVKM.

This clone turned up a few times. As DNA, the CDR3 is TGTGCCAGCAGCGTGAATTCGGGAAACATTCAGTACTTC. This translates into CASSVNSGNIQYF. This chain connects TRBV7-8 to TRBJ2-4; D ambiguous. Germline CDR1 and CDR2: SGHVS and FQNEAQ. The CDR3 has 13 residues. V lost 5 bases and J 6 bases, leaving 11 bases between the germline ends.

The V call is TRBV5-4, the J call TRBJ2-2, with a possible D match to TRBD2 (5 bases). The CDR3 covers 13 residues. V gave up 5 bases and J gave up 3 bases, with 8 bases separating them. CDR1 is SGHNT and CDR2 is YYREEE in the germline V gene (reference sequence). The CDR3 reads CASRPDYTGELFF. CDR3 sequence (DNA): TGTGCCAGCAGGCCGGACTACACCGGGGAGCTGTTTTTT.